The following is a T cell receptor (beta chain) sequence with its context. This specimen comes from a study of blood T cell repertoires in COVID-19. Categorization into cohorts depended on clinical history that participants reported. The CDR3 totals 15 residues. The V segment lost 5 bases and the J segment 0 bases; nucleotides outside the gene matches: 6. CDR1 is SEHNR and CDR2 is FQNEAQ in the germline V gene (reference sequence). Clones were sequenced by immunoSEQ multiplex PCR, and TCRdb holds only the in-frame ones, with some missing. The data show hundreds of thousands of clones, with around 90% seen just once and about 3% held by the top ten.

The sample consisted of PBMCs or T cells enriched from blood (not recorded which). The clonotype was recovered from a woman in her forties or fifties who had recovered from COVID-19. This rearrangement joins TRBV7-9 to TRBJ2-7, with 8 bases lining up with TRBD2. The CDR3 region is CASSRTGTSSYEQYF. The CDR3 coding sequence is TGTGCCAGCAGCCGAACCGGGACTAGCTCCTACGAGCAGTACTTC. Supplemented by reference TRBV7-9 and TRBJ2-7, the full variable domain reads DTGVSQNPRHKITKRGQNVTFRCDPISEHNRLYWYRQTLGQGPEFLTYFQNEAQLEKSRLLSDRFSAERPKGSFSTLEIQRTEQGDSAMYLCASSRTGTSSYEQYFGPGTRLTVT.